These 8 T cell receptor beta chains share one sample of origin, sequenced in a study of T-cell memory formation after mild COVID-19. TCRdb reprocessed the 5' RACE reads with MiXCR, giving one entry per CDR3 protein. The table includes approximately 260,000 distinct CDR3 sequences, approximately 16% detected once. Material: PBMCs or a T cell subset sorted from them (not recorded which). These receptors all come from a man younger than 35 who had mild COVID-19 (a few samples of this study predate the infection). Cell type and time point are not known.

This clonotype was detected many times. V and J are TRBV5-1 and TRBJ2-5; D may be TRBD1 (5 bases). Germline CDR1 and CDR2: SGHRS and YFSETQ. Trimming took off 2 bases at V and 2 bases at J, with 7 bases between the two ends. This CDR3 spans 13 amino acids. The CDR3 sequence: CASSFDSQETQYF. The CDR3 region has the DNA TGCGCCAGCAGCTTTGACAGTCAAGAGACCCAGTACTTC.

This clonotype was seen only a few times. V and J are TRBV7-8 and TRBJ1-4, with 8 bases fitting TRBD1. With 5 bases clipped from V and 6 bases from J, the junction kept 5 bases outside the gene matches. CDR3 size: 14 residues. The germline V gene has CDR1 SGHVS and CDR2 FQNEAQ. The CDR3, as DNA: TGTGCCAGCAGCCGGACAGGGATGGATGAAAAACTGTTTTTT. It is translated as CASSRTGMDEKLFF.

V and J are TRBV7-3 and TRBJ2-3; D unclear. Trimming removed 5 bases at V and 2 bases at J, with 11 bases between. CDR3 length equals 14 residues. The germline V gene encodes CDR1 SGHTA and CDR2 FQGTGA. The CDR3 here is CASSHDTATDTQYF. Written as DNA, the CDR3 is TGTGCCAGCAGCCATGACACCGCCACAGATACGCAGTATTTT.

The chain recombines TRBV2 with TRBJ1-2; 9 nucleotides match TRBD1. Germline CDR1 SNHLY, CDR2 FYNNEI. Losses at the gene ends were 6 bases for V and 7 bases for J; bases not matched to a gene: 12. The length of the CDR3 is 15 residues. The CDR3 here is CASSAGIQGASGYTF. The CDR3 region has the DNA TGTGCCAGCAGCGCCGGGATACAGGGGGCGAGTGGCTACACCTTC.

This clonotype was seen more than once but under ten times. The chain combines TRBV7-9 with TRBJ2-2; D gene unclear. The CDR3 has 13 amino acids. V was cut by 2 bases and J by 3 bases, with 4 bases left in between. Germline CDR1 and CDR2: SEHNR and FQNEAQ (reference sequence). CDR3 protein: CASSLFDTGELFF. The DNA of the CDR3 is TGTGCCAGCAGCTTATTTGACACCGGGGAGCTGTTTTTT. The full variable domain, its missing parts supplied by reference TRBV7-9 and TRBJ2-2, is DTGVSQNPRHKITKRGQNVTFRCDPISEHNRLYWYRQTLGQGPEFLTYFQNEAQLEKSRLLSDRFSAERPKGSFSTLEIQRTEQGDSAMYLCASSLFDTGELFFGEGSRLTVL.

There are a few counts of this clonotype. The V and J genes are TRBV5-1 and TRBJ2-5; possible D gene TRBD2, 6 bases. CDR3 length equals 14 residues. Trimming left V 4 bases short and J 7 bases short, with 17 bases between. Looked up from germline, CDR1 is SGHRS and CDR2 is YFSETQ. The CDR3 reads CASSPGTGRGTQYF. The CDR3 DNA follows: TGCGCCAGCAGCCCCGGGACTGGCCGAGGGACCCAGTACTTC.

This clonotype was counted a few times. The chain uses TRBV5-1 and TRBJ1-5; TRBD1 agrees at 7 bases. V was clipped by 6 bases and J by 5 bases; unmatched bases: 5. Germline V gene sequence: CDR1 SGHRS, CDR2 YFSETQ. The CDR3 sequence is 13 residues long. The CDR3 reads CASKTGDDQPQHF. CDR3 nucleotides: TGCGCCAGCAAAACAGGGGACGATCAGCCCCAGCATTTT.

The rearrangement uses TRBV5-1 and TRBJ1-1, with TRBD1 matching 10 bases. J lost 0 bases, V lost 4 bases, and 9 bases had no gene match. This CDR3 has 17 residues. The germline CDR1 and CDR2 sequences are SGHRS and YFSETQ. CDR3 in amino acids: CASSPGTGAFMNTEAFF. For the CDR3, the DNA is TGCGCCAGCAGCCCCGGGACAGGGGCCTTCATGAACACTGAAGCTTTCTTT. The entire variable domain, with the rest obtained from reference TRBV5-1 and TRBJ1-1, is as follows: KAGVTQTPRYLIKTRGQQVTLSCSPISGHRSVSWYQQTPGQGLQFLFEYFSETQRNKGNFPGRFSGRQFSNSRSEMNVSTLELGDSALYLCASSPGTGAFMNTEAFFGQGTRLTVV.